The present TCR beta chain was sequenced within a study of siplizumab effects on memory and regulatory T cells. This CDR3 comprises 15 residues. Trimming left V 2 bases short and J 5 bases short, with 16 bases between. Germline CDR1 is SGHTA and CDR2 is FQGNSA. The assay covered 100,000 or so TCR templates per sample. The method was immunoSEQ multiplex PCR; TCRdb's version includes in-frame clones alone and lacks a portion of them. Among about 56,000 clones listed, around 97% were seen once. The TCR originated in a human donor in good health. The chain couples TRBV7-2 to TRBJ2-7, with D tentatively TRBD1 or TRBD2 (5 bases each). The specimen sequenced was naive CD8+ T cells sorted from blood. The CDR3 region is CASSLYSEGSHEQYF. In DNA, the CDR3 is TGTGCCAGCAGCTTATATTCAGAGGGGAGCCACGAGCAGTACTTC.